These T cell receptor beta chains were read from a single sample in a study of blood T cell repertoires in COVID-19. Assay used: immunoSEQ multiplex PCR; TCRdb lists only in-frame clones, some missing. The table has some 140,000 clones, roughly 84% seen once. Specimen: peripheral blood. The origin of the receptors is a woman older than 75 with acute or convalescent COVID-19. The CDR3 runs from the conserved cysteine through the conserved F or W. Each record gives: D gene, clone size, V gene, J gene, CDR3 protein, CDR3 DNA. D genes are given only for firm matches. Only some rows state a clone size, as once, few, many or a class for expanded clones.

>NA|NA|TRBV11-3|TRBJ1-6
CASSLGRGDNSPLHF
TGTGCCAGCAGCTTGGGGAGAGGAGATAATTCACCCCTCCACTTT
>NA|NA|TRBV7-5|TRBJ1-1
CVRSFGHFTEAFF
TGTGTCAGAAGCTTCGGACACTTCACTGAAGCTTTCTTT
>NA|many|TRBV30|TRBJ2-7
CAWSQIQGYEQYF
TGTGCCTGGAGCCAGATACAGGGATACGAGCAGTACTTC
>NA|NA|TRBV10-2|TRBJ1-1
CASSDPPGAGDAFF
TGCGCCAGCAGTGATCCCCCAGGGGCCGGCGACGCTTTCTTT
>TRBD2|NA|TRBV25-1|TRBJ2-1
CASSGTSRYNEQFF
TGTGCCAGCAGTGGGACTAGCCGATACAATGAGCAGTTCTTC
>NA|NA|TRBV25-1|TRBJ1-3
CASRTITRRGPGNTIYF
TGTGCCAGCAGGACAATCACCCGAAGGGGCCCTGGAAACACCATATATTTT
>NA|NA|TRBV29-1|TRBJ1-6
CSVQTGYNSPLHF
TGCAGCGTTCAAACAGGGTATAATTCACCCCTCCACTTT
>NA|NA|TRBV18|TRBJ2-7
CASSPGGTGEQYF
TGTGCCAGCTCCCCCGGCGGGACGGGCGAGCAGTACTTC
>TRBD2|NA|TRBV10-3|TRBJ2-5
CAISPGLAGLQETQYF
TGTGCCATCAGCCCGGGACTAGCGGGACTCCAAGAGACCCAGTACTTC
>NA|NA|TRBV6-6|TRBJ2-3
CASSYLGTSSTDTQYF
TGTGCCAGCAGTTACCTTGGGACATCTAGCACAGATACGCAGTATTTT
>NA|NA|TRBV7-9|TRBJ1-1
CASSLGYGGRGIGTEAFF
TGTGCCAGCAGCTTAGGATACGGTGGCAGGGGTATCGGCACTGAAGCTTTCTTT